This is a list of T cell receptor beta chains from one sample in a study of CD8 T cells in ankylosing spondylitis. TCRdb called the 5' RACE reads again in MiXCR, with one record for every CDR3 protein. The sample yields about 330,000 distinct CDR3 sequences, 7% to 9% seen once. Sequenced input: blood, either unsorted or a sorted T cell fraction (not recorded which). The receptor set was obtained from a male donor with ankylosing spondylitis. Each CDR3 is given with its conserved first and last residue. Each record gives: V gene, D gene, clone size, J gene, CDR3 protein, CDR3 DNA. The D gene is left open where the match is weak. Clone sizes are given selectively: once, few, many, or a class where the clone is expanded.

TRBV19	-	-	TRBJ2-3	CASAKRGESFGPDTQYF	TGTGCCAGCGCTAAAAGAGGGGAATCCTTTGGCCCAGATACGCAGTATTTT
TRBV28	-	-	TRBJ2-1	CASSVAGVPNEQFF	TGTGCCAGCAGTGTGGCCGGAGTCCCCAATGAGCAGTTCTTC
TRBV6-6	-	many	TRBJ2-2	CASSYHLRELFF	TGTGCCAGCAGTTACCACTTAAGGGAGCTGTTTTTT
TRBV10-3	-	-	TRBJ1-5	CAISGRVNQPQHF	TGTGCCATCTCCGGCAGGGTCAATCAGCCCCAGCATTTT
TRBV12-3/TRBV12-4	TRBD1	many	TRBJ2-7	CASSSRIPGQAHEQYF	TGTGCCAGCAGCTCCCGAATCCCGGGACAGGCTCACGAGCAGTACTTC
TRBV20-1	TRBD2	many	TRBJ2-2	CSARDQTRTSGRVGELFF	TGCAGTGCTAGAGATCAAACCCGGACTAGCGGGAGAGTCGGGGAGCTGTTTTTT
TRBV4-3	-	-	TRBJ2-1	CASSRGPSREIEQFF	TGCGCCAGCAGCCGCGGCCCAAGCCGAGAGATCGAGCAGTTCTTC
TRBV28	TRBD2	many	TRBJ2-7	CASSHSGVSYEQYF	TGTGCCAGCAGCCATAGCGGGGTCTCCTACGAGCAGTACTTC
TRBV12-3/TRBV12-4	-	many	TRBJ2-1	CASSFSWLGNEQFF	TGTGCCAGCAGTTTCTCCTGGTTGGGCAATGAGCAGTTCTTC
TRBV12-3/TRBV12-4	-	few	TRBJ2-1	CASTRSRGSVDEQFF	TGTGCCAGCACCCGCTCTCGCGGGTCGGTCGATGAGCAGTTCTTC
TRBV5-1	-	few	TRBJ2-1	CASSDVVESGEQFF	TGCGCCAGCAGCGACGTTGTAGAGAGCGGTGAGCAGTTCTTC
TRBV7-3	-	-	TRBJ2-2	CASSLSHGGGELFF	TGTGCCAGCAGCTTAAGTCACGGTGGCGGGGAGCTGTTTTTT
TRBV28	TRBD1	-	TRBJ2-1	CATITTGTDTVSYNEQFF	TGTGCCACCATAACAACCGGGACAGACACCGTTTCCTACAATGAGCAGTTCTTC
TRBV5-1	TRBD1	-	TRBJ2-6	CASSPDITGVISGANVLTF	TGCGCCAGCAGCCCTGACATAACAGGGGTAATCTCTGGGGCCAACGTCCTGACTTTC
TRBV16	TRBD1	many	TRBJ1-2	CASSQRTGLNYGYTF	TGTGCCAGCAGCCAGCGGACAGGACTTAACTATGGCTACACCTTC
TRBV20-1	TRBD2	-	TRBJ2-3	CSARDGRAADTQYF	TGCAGTGCTAGAGACGGGAGGGCGGCAGATACGCAGTATTTT
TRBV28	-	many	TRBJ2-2	CASSWGRWELFF	TGTGCCAGCAGTTGGGGGAGGTGGGAGCTGTTTTTT
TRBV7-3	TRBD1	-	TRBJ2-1	CASSRQGARDNEQFF	TGTGCCAGCAGCAGACAGGGGGCCAGGGACAATGAGCAGTTCTTC
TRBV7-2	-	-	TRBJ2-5	CASSLGQGRGETQYF	TGTGCCAGCAGCTTAGGCCAGGGTCGGGGAGAGACCCAGTACTTC
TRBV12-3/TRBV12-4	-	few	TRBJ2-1	CASSFFELAPNEQFF	TGTGCCAGCAGTTTTTTTGAATTAGCCCCCAATGAGCAGTTCTTC
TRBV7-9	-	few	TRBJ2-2	CASSPWRDTGELFF	TGTGCCAGCAGTCCCTGGCGGGACACCGGGGAGCTGTTTTTT
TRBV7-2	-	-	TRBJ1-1	CASSLLMQVAFF	TGTGCCAGCAGCTTACTGATGCAGGTAGCTTTCTTT
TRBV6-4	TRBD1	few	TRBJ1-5	CARKLGQDLNQPQHF	TGTGCCAGAAAGCTGGGACAGGACCTTAATCAGCCCCAGCATTTT
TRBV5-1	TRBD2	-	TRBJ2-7	CASSWTSARGDEQYF	TGCGCCAGCAGCTGGACTAGCGCCCGTGGGGACGAGCAGTACTTC
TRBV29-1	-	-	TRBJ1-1	CSVETQRVNTEAFF	TGCAGCGTTGAAACCCAAAGGGTCAACACTGAAGCTTTCTTT
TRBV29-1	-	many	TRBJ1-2	CSVVRGRDYGYTF	TGCAGCGTTGTACGGGGGCGCGACTATGGCTACACCTTC
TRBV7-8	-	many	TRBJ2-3	CASSLMDTQYF	TGTGCCAGCAGCCTGATGGATACGCAGTATTTT
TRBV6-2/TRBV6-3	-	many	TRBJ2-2	CASSSDRLASTGELFF	TGTGCCAGCAGTTCCGACCGCCTAGCCAGCACCGGGGAGCTGTTTTTT
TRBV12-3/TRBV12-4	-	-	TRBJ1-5	CASAGAMPQHF	TGTGCCAGCGCCGGGGCCATGCCCCAGCATTTT
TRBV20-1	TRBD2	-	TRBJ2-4	CSARDAGVAKNIQYF	TGCAGTGCTAGAGATGCGGGGGTAGCCAAAAACATTCAGTACTTC
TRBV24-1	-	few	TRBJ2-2	CATSESGELFF	TGTGCCACCAGTGAATCGGGGGAGCTGTTTTTT
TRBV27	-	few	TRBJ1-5	CASRLTVNQPQHF	TGTGCCAGCAGGCTGACAGTCAATCAGCCCCAGCATTTT
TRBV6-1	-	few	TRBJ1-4	CASGKGPQANEKLFF	TGTGCCAGCGGGAAGGGGCCTCAGGCTAATGAAAAACTGTTTTTT
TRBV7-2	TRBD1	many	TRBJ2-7	CASSLTQGAVEQYF	TGTGCCAGCAGCTTAACGCAGGGGGCGGTCGAGCAGTACTTC
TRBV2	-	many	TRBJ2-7	CASMGSGYEQYF	TGTGCCAGCATGGGCTCAGGGTACGAGCAGTACTTC
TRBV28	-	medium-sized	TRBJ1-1	CASSSNSEAFF	TGTGCCAGCAGCTCAAATTCTGAAGCTTTCTTT
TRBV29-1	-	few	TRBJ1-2	CSVVPGGGYGYTF	TGCAGCGTTGTTCCGGGGGGCGGTTATGGCTACACCTTC
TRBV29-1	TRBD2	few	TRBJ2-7	CSGTGTSGSGEQYF	TGCAGCGGGACCGGGACTAGCGGGAGTGGTGAGCAGTACTTC
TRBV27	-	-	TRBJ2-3	CASSGSVRQYF	TGTGCCAGCAGTGGTAGTGTCAGGCAGTATTTT
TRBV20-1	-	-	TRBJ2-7	CSAPDYRNYEQYF	TGCAGTGCTCCGGACTACCGAAACTACGAGCAGTACTTC
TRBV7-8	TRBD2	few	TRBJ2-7	CASSSRAGVMNYEQYF	TGTGCCAGCAGCTCTCGGGCGGGAGTCATGAACTACGAGCAGTACTTC
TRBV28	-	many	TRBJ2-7	CASSLVQQTAYEQYF	TGTGCCAGCAGTTTAGTACAGCAAACCGCCTACGAGCAGTACTTC
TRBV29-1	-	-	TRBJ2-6	CSVGPASGANVLTF	TGCAGCGTTGGCCCCGCCTCTGGGGCCAACGTCCTGACTTTC
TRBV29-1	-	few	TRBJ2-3	CSVEGDGSPDTQYF	TGCAGCGTTGAAGGGGACGGTAGCCCAGATACGCAGTATTTT
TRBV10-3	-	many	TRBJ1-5	CASGWSNQPQHF	TGTGCCTCCGGTTGGAGCAATCAGCCCCAGCATTTT
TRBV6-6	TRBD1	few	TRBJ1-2	CASRQGVGYGYTF	TGTGCCAGCAGACAGGGGGTTGGCTATGGCTACACCTTC
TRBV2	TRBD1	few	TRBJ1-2	CASSGTGGFYGYTF	TGTGCCAGCTCCGGGACAGGGGGCTTCTATGGCTACACCTTC
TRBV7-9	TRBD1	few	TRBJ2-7	CASSLTPPGGSYEQYF	TGTGCCAGCAGCTTAACCCCCCCAGGGGGCTCCTACGAGCAGTACTTC
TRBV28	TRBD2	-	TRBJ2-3	CASSRSGRRTDTQYF	TGTGCCAGCAGCCGAAGCGGGAGGAGGACAGATACGCAGTATTTT
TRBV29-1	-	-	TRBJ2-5	CSGGKETQYF	TGCAGCGGAGGGAAAGAGACCCAGTACTTC
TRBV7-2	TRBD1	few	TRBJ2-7	CASSSSPGTGRYEQYF	TGTGCCAGCAGCTCCTCCCCCGGGACAGGGCGATACGAGCAGTACTTC
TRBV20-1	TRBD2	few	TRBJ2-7	CSARDPGLAGGSYEQYF	TGCAGTGCTAGAGACCCGGGACTAGCGGGAGGCTCCTACGAGCAGTACTTC
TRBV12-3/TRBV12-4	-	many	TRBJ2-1	CASSRHLTANSYNEQFF	TGTGCCAGCAGCCGACATCTGACGGCGAATTCCTACAATGAGCAGTTCTTC
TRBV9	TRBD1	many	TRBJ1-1	CASSPRTGAANTEAFF	TGTGCCAGCAGCCCCCGGACAGGTGCTGCGAACACTGAAGCTTTCTTT